This T cell receptor beta chain is from a study of regulatory T cells in long-lasting Graves disease. Study results and caveats: TCR diversity was lower in persistent than newly diagnosed Graves' disease. There were preferences for TRBV28, TRBJ1-2 and TRBJ2-5 in persistent disease.

CDR1 is KGHDR and CDR2 is SFDVKD in the germline V gene. The CDR3 length is 15 residues. Trimming cost V 3 bases and J 5 bases; bases outside gene matches: 6. Assembly of TCR beta libraries relied on iRepertoire HTBI primers together with Arm-PCR of CDR3 regions. MiXCR was run by TCRdb on the multiplex PCR reads, yielding one entry per CDR3 protein. The sample consists of over 200,000 distinct CDR3 sequences, more than 15% of them appearing once. The time point denotes: newly diagnosed GD, antithyroid drugs for less than 3 months. PBMC-derived RNA was used for the TCR library. This clonotype was counted ten times or more. Its antigen is unknown. This sample also belongs to another study, concerning T cells in Graves' hyperthyroidism and ophthalmopathy. That paper adds: Together with thyroid ultrasound, orbital computed tomography, serum thyroxine and TRAb, clinical symptoms were used for diagnoses.

This rearrangement joins TRBV24-1 to TRBJ2-5; 9 positions agree with TRBD1. This clonotype was sampled from a woman in her twenties or thirties with Graves disease. The input for sequencing was peripheral blood mononuclear cells (PBMCs), taken at new diagnosis, from a patient treated with antithyroid drugs. CDR3 DNA: TGTGCCACCAGTGATCCCGGGACAGGGAAGGAGACCCAGTACTTC. Translating gives CATSDPGTGKETQYF.